This TCR beta chain was profiled in a study of monozygotic twins with inflammatory bowel disease. TCRdb reprocessed the 5' RACE reads; each CDR3 protein has one entry and no DNA is given. This sample's table reports 400,000 to 500,000 distinct CDR3 sequences. CDR3 length equals 13 residues. CDR1 and CDR2 (germline): LNHNV, YYDKDF (reference sequence). This sequence was found in a human donor with ulcerative colitis or Crohn's disease, or a healthy co-twin of an affected twin (not recorded which). The specimen was blood. The chain recombines TRBV15 with TRBJ2-1. CDR3 residues: CATRSLRSNEQFF.